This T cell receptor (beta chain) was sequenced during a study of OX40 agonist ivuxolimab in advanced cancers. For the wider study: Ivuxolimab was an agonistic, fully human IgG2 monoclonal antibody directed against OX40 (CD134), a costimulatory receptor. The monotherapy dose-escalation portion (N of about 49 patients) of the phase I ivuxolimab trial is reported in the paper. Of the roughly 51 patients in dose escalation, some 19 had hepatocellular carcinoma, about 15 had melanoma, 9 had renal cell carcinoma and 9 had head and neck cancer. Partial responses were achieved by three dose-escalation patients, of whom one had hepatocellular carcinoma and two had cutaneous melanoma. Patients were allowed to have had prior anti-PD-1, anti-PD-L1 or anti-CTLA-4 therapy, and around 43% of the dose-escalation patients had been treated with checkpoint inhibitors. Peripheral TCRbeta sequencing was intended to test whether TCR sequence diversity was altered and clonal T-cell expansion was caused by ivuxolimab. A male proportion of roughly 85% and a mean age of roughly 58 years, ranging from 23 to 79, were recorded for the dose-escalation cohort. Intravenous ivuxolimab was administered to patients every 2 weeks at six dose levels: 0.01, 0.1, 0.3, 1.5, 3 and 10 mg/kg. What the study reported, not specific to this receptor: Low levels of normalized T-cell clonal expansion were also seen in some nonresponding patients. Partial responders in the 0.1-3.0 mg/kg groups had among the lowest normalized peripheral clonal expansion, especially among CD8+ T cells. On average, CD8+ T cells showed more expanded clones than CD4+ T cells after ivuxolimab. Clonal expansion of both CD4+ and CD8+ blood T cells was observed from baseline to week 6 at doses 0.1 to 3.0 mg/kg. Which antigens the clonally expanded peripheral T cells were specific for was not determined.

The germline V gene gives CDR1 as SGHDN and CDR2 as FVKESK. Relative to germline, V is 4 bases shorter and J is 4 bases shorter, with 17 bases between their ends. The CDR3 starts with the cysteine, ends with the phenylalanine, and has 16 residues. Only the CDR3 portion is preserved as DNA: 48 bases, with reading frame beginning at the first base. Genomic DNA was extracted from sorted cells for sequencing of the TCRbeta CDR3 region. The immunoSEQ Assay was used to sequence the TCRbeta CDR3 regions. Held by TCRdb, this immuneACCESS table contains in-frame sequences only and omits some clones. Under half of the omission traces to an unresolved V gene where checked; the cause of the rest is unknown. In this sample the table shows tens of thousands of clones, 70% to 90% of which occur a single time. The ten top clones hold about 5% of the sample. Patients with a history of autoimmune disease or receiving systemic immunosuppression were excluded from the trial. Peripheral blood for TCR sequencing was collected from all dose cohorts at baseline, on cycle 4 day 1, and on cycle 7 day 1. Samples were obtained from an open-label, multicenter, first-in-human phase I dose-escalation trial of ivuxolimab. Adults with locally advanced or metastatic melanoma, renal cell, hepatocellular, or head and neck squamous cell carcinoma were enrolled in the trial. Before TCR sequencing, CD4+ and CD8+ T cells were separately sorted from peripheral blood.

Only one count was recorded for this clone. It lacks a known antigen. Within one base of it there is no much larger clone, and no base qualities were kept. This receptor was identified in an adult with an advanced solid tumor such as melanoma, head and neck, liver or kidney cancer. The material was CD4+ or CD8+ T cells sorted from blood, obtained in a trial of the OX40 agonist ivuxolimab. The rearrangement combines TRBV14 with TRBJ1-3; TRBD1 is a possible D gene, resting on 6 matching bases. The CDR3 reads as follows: CASSPSPAGDGNTIYF. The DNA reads TGTGCCAGCAGCCCCAGCCCGGCAGGGGACGGAAACACCATATATTTT.